This TCR beta chain comes out of a study of T cell responses to AZD1222 COVID-19 vaccine (dated by TCRdb to about 2021). In terms of the full investigation: A total of 233 trial participants underwent TCR sequencing, of whom 200 to 220 received two doses of AZD1222 and some 25 received two doses of the MenACWY control vaccine. Trial participants were enrolled by age into 18-55, 56-69 and 70-plus year subgroups, with about 150, 28 and 57 TCR-sequenced participants respectively.

The intended sense of this specimen's time point label: about 28 days (+/-7) after the second vaccine dose. AZD1222 recipients whose second dose came at about 4 weeks and those whose second dose came at about 12 weeks were combined into one group, since spike-specific TCR depth and breadth did not differ between the two schedules. Samples from vaccinated people were obtained from the UK trials COV001 and COV002, which included a single-blind randomized controlled phase 2/3 trial of AZD1222 (ChAdOx1 nCoV-19) in healthy adults. For TCRbeta chain sequencing, PBMC samples from trial participants were taken at day 0 and at day 28 after the second dose. Study-level results and caveats: Only a handful of AZD1222 recipients were SARS-CoV-2 seropositive at baseline, limiting conclusions about previously exposed vaccinees. Nearly half of unique spike-specific TCRs reportedly recognized epitopes outside regions mutated in the B.1.351 and B.1.1.7 variants. No day 14 peak-response samples were available, so repertoires were characterized only after the peak T cell response. The 56-69-year group was small, and its depth increase did not reach significance, likely because of low power. The whole spike protein was spanned by vaccine-associated CD4 TCRs, and dominant responses were seen in regions 160-218 and 743-854. After two AZD1222 doses, both the breadth and the depth of spike-specific TCRs were significantly higher than at day 0 and than in MenACWY recipients. Most participants were white British and females outnumbered males, and the authors suggested that clonal diversity may have been underestimated.

Of note for this clone: No cognate antigen has been identified for it. No base quality information exists; no much larger clone differs at one position.

The CDR3 regions of human TCRbeta chains were analyzed by immunosequencing. As for the original processing: TCRs in the repertoires were compared against a reference library of SARS-CoV-2-specific TCRs that had been generated with the MIRA antigen-specificity platform. Breadth was defined as the fraction of unique TCRs that were SARS-CoV-2-associated. Depth was defined as the fraction of total T cells that were SARS-CoV-2-associated. Using the MIRA data, each spike-specific TCR was assigned both to the spike region to which the TCR was reactive and to a CD4 or CD8 class. Log10-transformed breadth and depth values were compared by one-way ANOVA with Sidak's multiple comparisons tests. The immuneACCESS repertoire file appears here via TCRdb, limited to in-frame rearrangements. These files lack a portion of the clones; in checked studies, under half of the deficit traces to unresolved V genes, and the cause of the others is not known. V, J and clone size derive from that table, while D and trimming were established from the DNA sequence. Here the sample has 150,000 to 200,000 clones; roughly 91% occur a single time. The ten biggest clones cover roughly 2% of the sample.

From its cysteine to its phenylalanine, the CDR3 spans 14 amino acids. CDR3 DNA only is kept here, 42 bases in frame from base 1. Via the germline V gene (reference sequence), CDR1 is GTSNPN and CDR2 SVGIG. Trimming leaves V shorter by 1 base and J shorter by 6 bases, with the junction holding 7 bases beyond the gene matches. The chain is encoded by TRBV30 joined to TRBJ2-7, with 9 junctional bases fitting TRBD2. The clonotype was recovered from an adult who received the AZD1222 COVID-19 vaccine. The material sequenced was peripheral blood, taken 28 days after the second AZD1222 dose. The CDR3 in this case is CAWSAGGGAFEQYF. The DNA reads TGTGCCTGGAGTGCCGGCGGGGGGGCGTTCGAGCAGTACTTC.